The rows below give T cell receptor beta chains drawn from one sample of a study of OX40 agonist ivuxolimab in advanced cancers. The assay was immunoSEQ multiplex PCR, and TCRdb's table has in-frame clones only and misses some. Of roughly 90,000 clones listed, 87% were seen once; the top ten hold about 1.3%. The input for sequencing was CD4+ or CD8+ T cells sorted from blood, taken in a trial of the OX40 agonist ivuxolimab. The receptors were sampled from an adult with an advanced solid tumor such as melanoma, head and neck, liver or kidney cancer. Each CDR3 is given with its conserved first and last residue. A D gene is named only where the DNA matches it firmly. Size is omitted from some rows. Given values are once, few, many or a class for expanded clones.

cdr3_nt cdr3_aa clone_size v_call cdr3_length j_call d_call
TGTGCTACCGGCGGCGGGGGGCACGATACGCAGTATTTT CATGGGGHDTQYF . TRBV19 13 TRBJ2-3 TRBD2
TGTGCCAGTAGCGGGACAGCTAGAACGCAGTATTTT CASSGTARTQYF few TRBV19 12 TRBJ2-3 TRBD1
TGTGCCACCCCTTCAAACCAGGGGCCGGACTATGGCTACACCTTC CATPSNQGPDYGYTF once TRBV28 15 TRBJ1-2 .
TGTGCCAGCAGCTCCTACTTCGGGATCTCCTACGAGCAGTACTTC CASSSYFGISYEQYF . TRBV7-2 15 TRBJ2-7 .
TGTGCCAGCAGCTTAGTAGCTACCGGAGCTCATAATGAAAAACTGTTTTTT CASSLVATGAHNEKLFF . TRBV7-2 17 TRBJ1-4 .
TGTGCTAGCAGCCGCCTTCAGGGATACCAAGAGACCCAGTACTTC CASSRLQGYQETQYF . TRBV7-7 15 TRBJ2-5 .
TGTGCCCCCGCGACTAGTCAGGACACCGGGGAGCTGTTTTTT CAPATSQDTGELFF . TRBV10-3 14 TRBJ2-2 .
TGTGCCACCAGCAAAGGACAGGGGATCCAGGATGAGCAGTTCTTC CATSKGQGIQDEQFF . TRBV15 15 TRBJ2-1 TRBD1
TGTGCCAGCAGTCGGGACAGGGTCTACGAGCAGTACTTC CASSRDRVYEQYF . TRBV6-6 13 TRBJ2-7 TRBD1
TGTGCCAGCAGCCTACGTGGCTCTGGGGCCAACGTCCTGACTTTC CASSLRGSGANVLTF . TRBV11-3 15 TRBJ2-6 .
TGTGCCAGCAGCTGGGACAGGGAGAACACCGGGGAGCTGTTTTTT CASSWDRENTGELFF few TRBV5-4 15 TRBJ2-2 TRBD1
TGCGCCAGCAGCGCACAGGGGAACACCGGGGAGCTGTTTTTT CASSAQGNTGELFF . TRBV5-1 14 TRBJ2-2 .
TGTGCCAGCAGCTTGCTAGCTGTCACAGATACGCAGTATTTT CASSLLAVTDTQYF . TRBV7-9 14 TRBJ2-3 .
TGTGCCTGGAGTGTACTGGCTAGCACAGATACGCAGTATTTT CAWSVLASTDTQYF . TRBV30 14 TRBJ2-3 .
TGTGCCAGCTCACCGCCTAGCGGGGGGTCCTCCTACGAGCAGTACTTC CASSPPSGGSSYEQYF . TRBV18 16 TRBJ2-7 TRBD2
TGTGCCAGCAGCGGGTACAGGGGGCGGGTCACCGGGGAGCTGTTTTTT CASSGYRGRVTGELFF once TRBV7-2 16 TRBJ2-2 TRBD1
TGTGCCAGCAGTTACTCGGCCACGGAGACTAAGATCCACTTT CASSYSATETKIHF . TRBV6-6 14 TRBJ1-6 .
TGCGCCAGCAGCCGCGAGGGGACGAGCTCCTACGAGCAGTACTTC CASSREGTSSYEQYF . TRBV5-1 15 TRBJ2-7 .
TGTGCCAGCAGCCCAGAATTATCGCGGGACTATGGCTACACCTTC CASSPELSRDYGYTF . TRBV5-5 15 TRBJ1-2 .
TGTGCCAGCAGAGTCTCAACCGTCTCCTACGAGCAGTACTTC CASRVSTVSYEQYF . TRBV2 14 TRBJ2-7 .
TGTGCCAGCGGTCTTATAGGGGGAGTAAACTATGGCTACACCTTC CASGLIGGVNYGYTF . TRBV2 15 TRBJ1-2 .
TGTGCCAGCAGCCCCATGCGGGGGGCCTACAATGAGCAGTTCTTC CASSPMRGAYNEQFF . TRBV7-2 15 TRBJ2-1 TRBD2
TGTGCCAGCAGCCCGGGACTAGCGAACTCCTACAATGAGCAGTTCTTC CASSPGLANSYNEQFF few TRBV7-3 16 TRBJ2-1 TRBD2
TGCGCCAGCAAGGGGACTAGCGGTTTCTACAATGAGCAGTTCTTC CASKGTSGFYNEQFF . TRBV5-1 15 TRBJ2-1 TRBD2
TGTGCCAGCAGTGGGGAGTGGAGCAATCAGCCCCAGCATTTT CASSGEWSNQPQHF . TRBV2 14 TRBJ1-5 .
TGTGCCAGCTCCAGTGCAGGGACCGGGGAGCTGTTTTTT CASSSAGTGELFF few TRBV6-5 13 TRBJ2-2 .
TGTGCCAGCAGGACTAGCGGGAGTAACCACGAGCAGTACTTC CASRTSGSNHEQYF . TRBV6-1 14 TRBJ2-7 TRBD2
TGTGCCAGTAAACCAGGGCAAAACTATGGCTACACCTTC CASKPGQNYGYTF . TRBV19 13 TRBJ1-2 .
TGTGCCAGCAGCATCGGGACTAGCGGGGGCACAGATACGCAGTATTTT CASSIGTSGGTDTQYF once TRBV9 16 TRBJ2-3 TRBD2
TGTGCCAGCAGCTTGGAATGGACGGACGCCTACGAGCAGTACTTC CASSLEWTDAYEQYF . TRBV5-5 15 TRBJ2-7 .
TGTGCCAGCAGCTTAGTAGGGCGGAGCATGGCCCAGTACTTC CASSLVGRSMAQYF . TRBV7-6 14 TRBJ2-5 .
TGTGCCAGTAGTGCAGGGACAGAAGGCACTGAAGCTTTCTTT CASSAGTEGTEAFF . TRBV19 14 TRBJ1-1 TRBD1
TGTGCCAGCAGCCGGGACAGGGCCCCCTCCTACGAGCAGTACTTC CASSRDRAPSYEQYF . TRBV7-8 15 TRBJ2-7 TRBD1
TGTGCCTGGAGTCGACTAGCGGGAGGGTCGGAGACCCAGTACTTC CAWSRLAGGSETQYF once TRBV30 15 TRBJ2-5 TRBD2
TGTGCCAGCAGCTTGGGCTGGACAGGGGGGAATCAGCCCCAGCATTTT CASSLGWTGGNQPQHF . TRBV11-2 16 TRBJ1-5 TRBD1
TGTGCCAGCAGCTTAGAGGGGGAAGAGACCCAGTACTTC CASSLEGEETQYF . TRBV11-3 13 TRBJ2-5 .
TGTGCCAGCAGCGACCGGGACAGGGGAAGCGACGAGCAGTACTTC CASSDRDRGSDEQYF few TRBV7-9 15 TRBJ2-7 TRBD1
TGCGCCAGCAGCTTGGGACAGGGTGCTGGCTACACCTTC CASSLGQGAGYTF . TRBV5-1 13 TRBJ1-2 TRBD1
TGTGCCAGTAGGATACAGGGGGTTAGCAATCAGCCCCAGCATTTT CASRIQGVSNQPQHF . TRBV19 15 TRBJ1-5 TRBD1
TGCGCCAGCATGATTCAGAGCGGGAGGAAGGGAGAGACCCAGTACTTC CASMIQSGRKGETQYF . TRBV5-1 16 TRBJ2-5 TRBD2
TGCGCCAGCAGCTTAGGGCGAAGCCAGGTCTACGAGCAGTACTTC CASSLGRSQVYEQYF . TRBV5-1 15 TRBJ2-7 .
TGTGCCAGCAGCCAAGAAATCGGAGGGGGCCACTATGGCTACACCTTC CASSQEIGGGHYGYTF few TRBV14 16 TRBJ1-2 TRBD1